This TCR beta chain was recorded in a study of blood T cell repertoires in COVID-19. Overall study: PBMCs, B-cell-depleted T cells, or T cells were the source of the cDNA or gDNA that made up the material.

Germline lookup yields CDR1 SGHDT and CDR2 YYEEEE. Between the trimmed V and J ends, which lost 1 base and 7 bases, there was a span of 15 bases. The CDR3 length is 16 residues. Profiled with immunoSEQ multiplex PCR; TCRdb holds only in-frame clones, not every one. The sample shows more than 70,000 clones, around 77% of them seen only once. The genes are TRBV5-6 and TRBJ1-6; D is unresolved. This receptor was obtained from a human donor in a cohort sampled during active COVID-19. What was sequenced was peripheral blood. The CDR3 protein is CASSLFSVYENSPLHF. Here the CDR3 DNA reads TGTGCCAGCAGCTTGTTTTCTGTGTATGAGAATTCACCCCTCCACTTT.